Each of the 8 T cell receptor beta chains below was sequenced from the same sample in a study of human T cells and chemical hapten exposure. This sample's time point: patch test 2, 6 weeks after DPC sensitization. Treatment reported: therapeutic diphenylcyclopropenone sensitization with weekly scalp DPC. TCRdb reprocessed the RACE reads via MiXCR and lists one record per CDR3 protein. The sample carries tens of thousands of distinct CDR3 sequences, more than 9% recorded once. Sequencing was performed on whole blood, taken in connection with sensitization to the hapten diphenylcyclopropenone (DPC). These receptors originate from a woman between 45 and 60 years old with alopecia areata. Some clones in this sample may be carry-over from other donors' samples.

This clonotype appeared a few times. This rearrangement joins TRBV18 to TRBJ2-1; perhaps D is TRBD1 or TRBD2 (5 bases each). Germline assignment: CDR1 KGHSH and CDR2 LQKENI. Trimming removed 1 base from V and 4 bases from J, with 17 bases in between. The CDR3 is made up of 17 amino acids. CDR3 bases: TGTGCCAGCTCACCACTGGAGGACACAACCCCTTACAATGAGCAGTTCTTC. Amino acid sequence: CASSPLEDTTPYNEQFF.

This clonotype was detected ten times or more. The CDR3 sequence is CASSLEERTGELFF. The DNA for the CDR3 is TGTGCCAGCAGCTTAGAGGAGCGCACCGGGGAGCTGTTTTTT. This chain links TRBV7-9 with TRBJ2-2; D gene uncertain. The V and J ends lost 1 base and 4 bases respectively, with 7 bases between them. Looked up from germline, CDR1 is SEHNR and CDR2 is FQNEAQ (reference sequence). This CDR3 comprises 14 residues.

This clonotype was seen many times. The chain has TRBV3-1 and TRBJ2-3; 11 nucleotides line up with TRBD2. The CDR3 has 14 residues. Germline CDR1 reads LGHDT; CDR2 reads YNNKEL (reference sequence). V dropped 2 bases and J dropped 6; count of bases not matched to a gene: 1. The CDR3, as DNA: TGTGCCAGCAGCCAAACTAGCGGGGGTGATACGCAGTATTTT. Translation: CASSQTSGGDTQYF.

The chain employs TRBV11-2 and TRBJ2-7; 8 bases fit TRBD2. The CDR3 loop spans 15 amino acids. Germline V gene lookup returns CDR1 SGHAT and CDR2 FQNNGV. V lost 2 bases, J lost 2 bases, and 5 bases stayed unmatched. CDR3 protein: CASSLRTSSTYEQYF. The CDR3 coding sequence is TGTGCCAGCAGCTTAAGGACTAGCAGTACCTACGAGCAGTACTTC. The full variable domain, in which reference TRBV11-2 and TRBJ2-7 provide the parts outside the CDR3, is EAGVAQSPRYKIIEKRQSVAFWCNPISGHATLYWYQQILGQGPKLLIQFQNNGVVDDSQLPKDRFSAERLKGVDSTLKIQPAKLEDSAVYLCASSLRTSSTYEQYFGPGTRLTVT.

This clonotype appeared many times. The chain recombines TRBV20-1 with TRBJ2-3; D might be TRBD1 (6 bases). The CDR3 is 13 residues long. V shed 5 bases and J shed 6 bases, with 15 bases lying between them. From germline, CDR1 is DFQATT and CDR2 SNEGSKA (reference sequence). The CDR3 loop is CSARPTGVDTQYF. DNA of the CDR3: TGCAGTGCTCGACCGACAGGAGTCGATACGCAGTATTTT.

The chain is built from TRBV19 and TRBJ2-3; D unclear. Trimming removed 6 bases from V and 5 bases from J, with 15 bases in between. The CDR3 is made up of 14 amino acids. The germline CDR1 and CDR2 sequences are LNHDA and SQIVND (reference sequence). The CDR3: CASRLGGVGDTQYF. The CDR3 DNA is TGTGCCAGTAGGCTGGGCGGAGTTGGAGATACGCAGTATTTT.

At least ten counts were recorded for this clonotype. The V call is TRBV4-3, the J call TRBJ1-4; D gene uncertain. Germline lookup yields CDR1 LGHNA and CDR2 YSLEER. This CDR3 is built from 15 residues. The ends were cut back, 0 bases at V and 8 bases at J, with 13 bases in the middle. As DNA, the CDR3 is TGCGCCAGCAGCCAAGAACGGCGGGAGTGGGAAAAACTGTTTTTT. This encodes CASSQERREWEKLFF.

This clonotype was seen repeatedly, ten times or more. V usage is TRBV9 and J usage is TRBJ2-5; tentative D call: TRBD1 (6 bases). The V and J ends lost 5 bases and 2 bases respectively, with 16 bases between them. The CDR3 sequence is 15 residues long. Germline-derived CDR1 and CDR2 are SGDLS and YYNGEE. The chain's CDR3 is CASRVWTELQETQYF. The CDR3 coding sequence is TGTGCCAGCAGGGTCTGGACAGAGCTTCAAGAGACCCAGTACTTC.